These T cell receptor beta chains were read from a single sample in a study of T cell responses to AZD1222 COVID-19 vaccine. TCRdb's copy holds only in-frame clones and misses some; the assay was immunoSEQ multiplex PCR. In the table there are roughly 190,000 clones, over 85% of which are singletons. The sample in question was peripheral blood, obtained on day 0 of AZD1222 vaccination. The receptors here all came from an adult in good health. Each CDR3 is given without its conserved first and last residue.

>TRBV13|TRBJ1-1|10
ATKGASTEAF
>TRBV5-1|TRBJ1-2|11
ASSLDLEGGYT
>TRBV5-1|TRBJ1-1|14
ASSLRAQGQSTEAF
>TRBV29-1|TRBJ1-1|11
SATGSGNTEAF
>TRBV11-2|TRBJ1-2|15
ASSLDMGRQGAYGYT
>TRBV4-1|TRBJ2-7|13
ASSQDGQLSYEQY
>TRBV7-8|TRBJ1-1|11
ASSFRWDTEAF
>TRBV30|TRBJ1-2|11
AWSTGFQKRYT
>TRBV19|TRBJ1-1|12
ASSPQGGNTEAF
>TRBV5-1|TRBJ1-1|14
ASSLRAGDGSTEAF
>TRBV29-1|TRBJ2-7|11
SVKGQGAFEQY
>TRBV10-3|TRBJ2-1|9
AISLSNEQF
>TRBV6-6|TRBJ1-5|16
ASSPTGVRGNSNQPQH
>TRBV19|TRBJ1-1|12
ASSSPAENTEAF
>TRBV6-1|TRBJ2-7|14
ASSAWGALSSYEQY
>TRBV19|TRBJ1-1|11
ASSIRGGVEAF
>TRBV3-1/TRBV3-2|TRBJ2-1|14
ASSQGQGASYNEQF
>TRBV6-5|TRBJ2-1|12
ASSSGSSYNEQF
>TRBV5-4|TRBJ2-3|13
ASSQKGYSTDTQY
>TRBV3-1/TRBV3-2|TRBJ2-6|17
ASSRPSVSPSSGANVLT
>TRBV7-2|TRBJ2-1|11
ASSLASEYEQF
>TRBV19|TRBJ1-4|11
ASNPGQGEKLF
>TRBV6-1|TRBJ1-3|12
ASSDVLSGNTIY
>TRBV5-4|TRBJ2-7|14
ASSSDGLAGLYEQY
>TRBV6-6|TRBJ2-3|15
ASSRTPAGGSTDTQY
>TRBV12-5|TRBJ2-2|13
ASGPDRKNTGELF
>TRBV7-9|TRBJ1-2|12
ASSLAGQGYGYT
>TRBV19|TRBJ2-1|11
ASSIDQQGEQF
>TRBV27|TRBJ2-3|17
ASSPGGGLAGGSTDTQY
>TRBV12-3/TRBV12-4|TRBJ2-1|11
ASHRVSANEQF
>TRBV6-5|TRBJ1-4|11
ASTLGPNEKLF
>TRBV5-8|TRBJ2-3|14
ASSGGAAGAYDTQY
>TRBV6-1|TRBJ2-6|13
ASSETGSRANVLT